A selection of T cell receptor beta chains follows, all from one sample in a study of blood T cells in healthy people across ages. TCRdb re-analysed the 5' RACE reads in MiXCR, keeping a single row per CDR3 protein. This table has around 2 million distinct CDR3 sequences, roughly two fifths appearing once. Material: blood. The receptors stem from a human donor in good health. CDR3s include the opening cysteine and the closing phenylalanine or tryptophan. The D gene is left open where the match is weak. Clone size is stated in some rows and not others, as once, few, many or a class when expanded.

size,V,D,J,CDR3,DNA
-,TRBV28,TRBD1,TRBJ1-2,CASSLFPLERTGRGYTF,TGTGCCAGCAGTTTATTCCCTCTAGAAAGGACAGGTCGGGGCTACACCTTC
few,TRBV27,-,TRBJ1-2,CASRQGATGYTF,TGTGCCAGCAGACAGGGTGCCACTGGCTACACCTTC
-,TRBV7-9,-,TRBJ1-2,CASSLGTGSPPYGYTF,TGTGCCAGCAGCTTAGGGACTGGCAGTCCTCCCTATGGCTACACCTTC
-,TRBV9,TRBD2,TRBJ2-1,CASSVDGLDGLRQFF,TGTGCCAGCAGCGTAGATGGACTAGATGGTTTAAGGCAGTTCTTC
-,TRBV20-1,-,TRBJ1-4,CSATGSEFEKLVF,TGCAGTGCTACGGGGAGCGAGTTTGAAAAACTGGTTTTT
-,TRBV12-3/TRBV12-4,-,TRBJ1-1,CASSLMWDTEAFF,TGTGCCAGCAGTTTAATGTGGGACACTGAAGCTTTCTTT
few,TRBV6-2/TRBV6-3,-,TRBJ2-3,CASSYSRGGVTDTQYF,TGTGCCAGCAGTTACTCGAGAGGCGGGGTCACAGATACGCAGTATTTT
few,TRBV4-1,TRBD1,TRBJ1-2,CASRLQGAEDGYTF,TGCGCCAGCAGGTTACAGGGGGCAGAAGATGGCTACACCTTC
-,TRBV13,-,TRBJ2-7,CASSPMLGGGGARYEQYF,TGTGCCAGCAGCCCGATGTTGGGGGGCGGTGGAGCCCGCTACGAGCAGTACTTC
-,TRBV14,-,TRBJ2-3,CASSQDTGARSTDTQYF,TGTGCCAGCAGCCAAGATACGGGGGCTAGAAGCACAGATACGCAGTATTTT
few,TRBV12-3/TRBV12-4,TRBD2,TRBJ2-7,CASSLREGFYEQYF,TGTGCCAGCAGTTTACGGGAGGGTTTCTACGAGCAGTACTTC
once,TRBV18,-,TRBJ2-5,CASSSRHNRRNETQYF,TGTGCCAGCTCATCCCGACACAACAGGAGGAATGAGACCCAGTACTTC